Listed below are T cell receptor beta chains from one sample, sequenced in a study of T cell repertoires in cytomegalovirus infection. In TCRdb, the reads were re-called with MiXCR into one record per CDR3 protein. The table lists roughly 800,000 distinct CDR3 sequences, 25% to 35% of them singletons. These receptors are not linked to any known antigen. The source was cultured CD8+ T cells from PBMCs, collected from culture after CMV antigen stimulation. The receptors were sampled from a human donor in good health (CMV status not recorded). Some clones in this sample may be carry-over from other donors' samples. Each CDR3 is given with its conserved first and last residue. D genes are given only for firm matches. The size field is filled for only some rows; it gives once, few, many or a size class.

v_gene: TRBV28
d_gene: NA
abundance: few
j_gene: TRBJ2-1
CDR3aa: CAWGAVRNNEQFF
CDR3nt: TGTGCTTGGGGGGCTGTTCGGAACAATGAGCAGTTCTTC

v_gene: TRBV7-9
d_gene: TRBD2
abundance: NA
j_gene: TRBJ2-5
CDR3aa: CASSSNGGDQETQYF
CDR3nt: TGTGCCAGCAGCTCGAACGGGGGGGACCAAGAGACCCAGTACTTC

v_gene: TRBV10-3
d_gene: NA
abundance: NA
j_gene: TRBJ2-1
CDR3aa: CAISESGTSRRQGQFF
CDR3nt: TGTGCCATCAGTGAGTCAGGGACCTCCCGTCGGCAAGGGCAGTTCTTC

v_gene: TRBV10-3
d_gene: NA
abundance: NA
j_gene: TRBJ2-3
CDR3aa: CASGQDTDTQYF
CDR3nt: TGTGCCTCGGGACAAGACACAGATACGCAGTATTTT

v_gene: TRBV10-3
d_gene: NA
abundance: NA
j_gene: TRBJ1-1
CDR3aa: CAISDQGFVNTEAFF
CDR3nt: TGTGCCATCAGTGACCAGGGATTCGTGAACACTGAAGCTTTCTTT

v_gene: TRBV12-3/TRBV12-4
d_gene: NA
abundance: few
j_gene: TRBJ2-1
CDR3aa: CASSSPTMEQFF
CDR3nt: TGTGCCAGCAGTTCACCCACTATGGAGCAGTTCTTC

v_gene: TRBV20-1
d_gene: NA
abundance: NA
j_gene: TRBJ2-7
CDR3aa: CSARDARRSSYEQYF
CDR3nt: TGCAGTGCTAGAGATGCCCGGCGAAGCTCCTACGAGCAGTACTTC

v_gene: TRBV2
d_gene: TRBD1
abundance: NA
j_gene: TRBJ1-4
CDR3aa: CASSDVVGQEVGEKLFF
CDR3nt: TGTGCCAGCAGTGATGTAGTCGGACAGGAGGTAGGGGAAAAACTGTTTTTT

v_gene: TRBV6-6
d_gene: NA
abundance: NA
j_gene: TRBJ1-1
CDR3aa: CASLRRGGEAFF
CDR3nt: TGTGCCAGCCTCCGACGGGGGGGTGAAGCTTTCTTT

v_gene: TRBV5-6
d_gene: NA
abundance: few
j_gene: TRBJ2-3
CDR3aa: CASSHVPGPQVGTDTQYF
CDR3nt: TGTGCCAGCAGCCATGTTCCGGGTCCCCAGGTGGGCACAGATACGCAGTATTTT

v_gene: TRBV4-1
d_gene: NA
abundance: many
j_gene: TRBJ1-1
CDR3aa: CASSQTTGNYAEAFF
CDR3nt: TGCGCCAGCAGCCAGACAACAGGGAACTACGCTGAAGCTTTCTTT

v_gene: TRBV4-3
d_gene: NA
abundance: few
j_gene: TRBJ1-2
CDR3aa: CASSQGDGDNLYGYTF
CDR3nt: TGCGCCAGCAGCCAAGGGGACGGGGATAATTTATATGGCTACACCTTC

v_gene: TRBV10-3
d_gene: TRBD2
abundance: NA
j_gene: TRBJ2-1
CDR3aa: CATLPLALAGDPSSYNEQFF
CDR3nt: TGTGCCACCTTACCCTTGGCGCTAGCGGGGGACCCTTCCTCCTACAATGAGCAGTTCTTC

v_gene: TRBV27
d_gene: NA
abundance: once
j_gene: TRBJ2-7
CDR3aa: CASSTLDRDTLRPLLYEQYF
CDR3nt: TGTGCCAGCAGTACCCTTGACCGGGACACCTTGCGACCTCTACTCTACGAGCAGTACTTC

v_gene: TRBV20-1
d_gene: NA
abundance: NA
j_gene: TRBJ2-5
CDR3aa: CSARDWETQYF
CDR3nt: TGCAGTGCTAGAGATTGGGAGACCCAGTACTTC

v_gene: TRBV12-3/TRBV12-4
d_gene: TRBD1
abundance: few
j_gene: TRBJ2-2
CDR3aa: CASSQGQGRTGELFF
CDR3nt: TGTGCCAGCAGTCAGGGACAGGGTCGCACCGGGGAGCTGTTTTTT

v_gene: TRBV7-2
d_gene: TRBD1
abundance: NA
j_gene: TRBJ1-1
CDR3aa: CASSPQGQVNFPAFF
CDR3nt: TGTGCCAGCAGCCCACAGGGACAGGTGAACTTTCCTGCTTTCTTT

v_gene: TRBV7-2
d_gene: TRBD1
abundance: many
j_gene: TRBJ1-4
CDR3aa: CASSSPRGQGVRPANEKLFF
CDR3nt: TGTGCCAGCAGCTCCCCCCGCGGACAGGGGGTGAGGCCGGCTAATGAAAAACTGTTTTTT

v_gene: TRBV12-3/TRBV12-4
d_gene: NA
abundance: many
j_gene: TRBJ1-1
CDR3aa: CASSSKGTEAFF
CDR3nt: TGTGCCAGCAGTTCCAAGGGAACTGAAGCTTTCTTT

v_gene: TRBV2
d_gene: NA
abundance: few
j_gene: TRBJ1-2
CDR3aa: CAKTDEYGYTF
CDR3nt: TGTGCCAAGACAGATGAGTATGGCTACACCTTC

v_gene: TRBV27
d_gene: NA
abundance: NA
j_gene: TRBJ1-5
CDR3aa: CASSTTSGVISNQPQHF
CDR3nt: TGTGCCAGCAGTACTACATCGGGAGTGATTAGCAATCAGCCCCAGCATTTT

v_gene: TRBV6-5
d_gene: NA
abundance: NA
j_gene: TRBJ1-3
CDR3aa: CATKTGIVSGNTIYF
CDR3nt: TGTGCCACAAAAACAGGGATTGTATCTGGAAACACCATATATTTT

v_gene: TRBV11-1
d_gene: NA
abundance: NA
j_gene: TRBJ2-1
CDR3aa: CASSATRLLFNEQFF
CDR3nt: TGTGCCAGCAGCGCGACTAGACTTCTGTTCAATGAGCAGTTCTTC

v_gene: TRBV19
d_gene: TRBD1
abundance: NA
j_gene: TRBJ2-1
CDR3aa: CACSTKQGNEQFF
CDR3nt: TGTGCCTGTAGTACTAAACAGGGGAATGAGCAGTTCTTC

v_gene: TRBV29-1
d_gene: TRBD2
abundance: NA
j_gene: TRBJ2-1
CDR3aa: CSVLLAGEYNEQFF
CDR3nt: TGCAGCGTTTTGCTAGCGGGGGAGTACAATGAGCAGTTCTTC

v_gene: TRBV9
d_gene: NA
abundance: NA
j_gene: TRBJ1-6
CDR3aa: CASSHRQAPNSPLHF
CDR3nt: TGTGCCAGCAGCCATCGTCAGGCGCCTAATTCACCCCTCCACTTT

v_gene: TRBV5-6
d_gene: TRBD1
abundance: NA
j_gene: TRBJ1-5
CDR3aa: CASSPWDRVDENQPQHF
CDR3nt: TGTGCCAGCAGCCCCTGGGACAGGGTGGATGAGAATCAGCCCCAGCATTTT

v_gene: TRBV28
d_gene: NA
abundance: NA
j_gene: TRBJ2-5
CDR3aa: CASSPWVAPEQETQYF
CDR3nt: TGTGCCAGCAGCCCCTGGGTAGCGCCTGAGCAAGAGACCCAGTACTTC

v_gene: TRBV6-5
d_gene: NA
abundance: few
j_gene: TRBJ1-1
CDR3aa: CASRFTVNTEAFF
CDR3nt: TGTGCCAGCAGGTTTACAGTTAACACTGAAGCTTTCTTT

v_gene: TRBV12-3/TRBV12-4
d_gene: NA
abundance: NA
j_gene: TRBJ2-5
CDR3aa: CASSRLVKETQYF
CDR3nt: TGTGCCAGCAGTCGTTTAGTTAAAGAGACCCAGTACTTC

v_gene: TRBV27
d_gene: TRBD1
abundance: NA
j_gene: TRBJ1-2
CDR3aa: CASSHGTGSPGYTF
CDR3nt: TGTGCCAGCAGTCACGGGACAGGGTCTCCGGGCTACACCTTC

v_gene: TRBV6-6
d_gene: TRBD1
abundance: many
j_gene: TRBJ2-1
CDR3aa: CASSYLRDSPYNEQFF
CDR3nt: TGTGCCAGCAGTTATCTCCGGGACAGCCCCTACAATGAGCAGTTCTTC

v_gene: TRBV9
d_gene: NA
abundance: NA
j_gene: TRBJ1-6
CDR3aa: CASSPSQGFGYNSPLHF
CDR3nt: TGTGCCAGCAGCCCAAGCCAGGGTTTCGGCTATAATTCACCCCTCCACTTT

v_gene: TRBV7-2
d_gene: TRBD1
abundance: few
j_gene: TRBJ2-1
CDR3aa: CASSLWTGDNNEQFF
CDR3nt: TGTGCCAGCAGCTTGTGGACAGGGGATAACAATGAGCAGTTCTTC

v_gene: TRBV7-2
d_gene: TRBD2
abundance: many
j_gene: TRBJ2-1
CDR3aa: CASSPLQRGAYNEQFF
CDR3nt: TGTGCCAGCAGCCCCCTCCAGCGGGGGGCTTACAATGAGCAGTTCTTC

v_gene: TRBV12-3/TRBV12-4
d_gene: NA
abundance: many
j_gene: TRBJ2-2
CDR3aa: CASSSGPWGRNTGELFF
CDR3nt: TGTGCCAGCAGTTCCGGGCCTTGGGGAAGGAACACCGGGGAGCTGTTTTTT

v_gene: TRBV7-6
d_gene: TRBD2
abundance: many
j_gene: TRBJ2-3
CDR3aa: CASSLLSSGGTDTQYF
CDR3nt: TGTGCCAGCAGCTTGTTATCGAGCGGGGGGACAGATACGCAGTATTTT

v_gene: TRBV2
d_gene: TRBD1
abundance: NA
j_gene: TRBJ2-4
CDR3aa: CASFSPSDRGPVQYF
CDR3nt: TGTGCCAGCTTCTCACCTTCGGACAGGGGGCCTGTTCAGTACTTC

v_gene: TRBV19
d_gene: NA
abundance: few
j_gene: TRBJ2-1
CDR3aa: CASSTFPDNEQFF
CDR3nt: TGTGCCAGTAGTACCTTCCCCGACAATGAGCAGTTCTTC

v_gene: TRBV18
d_gene: NA
abundance: many
j_gene: TRBJ2-7
CDR3aa: CASSPGTTYEQYF
CDR3nt: TGTGCCAGCTCACCCGGGACAACCTACGAGCAGTACTTC

v_gene: TRBV3-1
d_gene: NA
abundance: NA
j_gene: TRBJ2-1
CDR3aa: CASSQEIVRTLSDEQFF
CDR3nt: TGTGCCAGCAGCCAAGAAATCGTGCGGACCCTAAGCGATGAGCAGTTCTTC

v_gene: TRBV20-1
d_gene: NA
abundance: few
j_gene: TRBJ2-7
CDR3aa: CSARDLDSSYEQYF
CDR3nt: TGCAGTGCTAGAGACTTGGACAGCTCCTACGAGCAGTACTTC

v_gene: TRBV6-5
d_gene: NA
abundance: few
j_gene: TRBJ1-2
CDR3aa: CASSYKEQASGYTF
CDR3nt: TGTGCCAGCAGTTACAAGGAACAGGCGTCCGGCTACACCTTC

v_gene: TRBV6-5
d_gene: TRBD1
abundance: NA
j_gene: TRBJ2-7
CDR3aa: CASSYGQVSYEQYF
CDR3nt: TGTGCCAGCAGTTACGGACAGGTGTCCTACGAGCAGTACTTC

v_gene: TRBV19
d_gene: TRBD1
abundance: few
j_gene: TRBJ1-1
CDR3aa: CASSSYRGRETEAFF
CDR3nt: TGTGCCAGTAGTAGTTACAGGGGGCGGGAAACTGAAGCTTTCTTT

v_gene: TRBV9
d_gene: NA
abundance: few
j_gene: TRBJ2-5
CDR3aa: CASSVGRAGETQYF
CDR3nt: TGTGCCAGCAGCGTAGGGAGGGCTGGGGAGACCCAGTACTTC